Below, 29 T cell receptor beta chains from the same sample are listed, as sequenced in a study of T cells after yellow fever vaccination. TCRdb redid the calling of the 5' RACE reads with MiXCR, one entry per CDR3 protein. The sample contains more than 300,000 distinct CDR3 sequences, roughly 7% of which appear only once. Source: PBMCs, taken roughly 46 days after the first yellow fever vaccination. Receptor source: a man aged 18 to 30 who received the YFV17D yellow fever vaccine.

The chain is built from TRBV7-3 and TRBJ2-2, with D maybe TRBD2 (5 bases). CDR1 SGHTA and CDR2 FQGTGA come from the germline V gene. Deletions cut 0 bases from V and 0 bases from J, with 11 bases between. CDR3 length: 17 residues. CDR3 sequence (DNA): TGTGCCAGCAGCTTAACCCCGGACTCTGCGAACACCGGGGAGCTGTTTTTT. Translation gives CASSLTPDSANTGELFF.

The gene calls are TRBV4-1 and TRBJ1-2, with unresolved D. Per the germline V gene, CDR1 is MGHRA and CDR2 is YSYEKL. Trimming shortened V by 0 bases and J by 8 bases, and 13 bases separated the two germline ends. The CDR3 covers 14 residues. The DNA of the CDR3 is TGCGCCAGCAGCCAAGATCGGTATGGGTACGGCTACACCTTC. Encoded protein: CASSQDRYGYGYTF.

The rearrangement joins TRBV7-4 to TRBJ2-7; the D call may be TRBD1 or TRBD2 (6 bases each). The V end was cut by 3 bases, the J end by 3 bases, with 21 bases between. Germline V gene data show CDR1 as SGHVT and CDR2 as SQSDAQ. The CDR3 is made up of 17 amino acids. The CDR3 nucleotides read TGTGCCAGCAGCTTCGCGGGCGATCGGGGGCCTTTCTACGAGCAGTACGTC. Protein product: CASSFAGDRGPFYEQYV.

The chain links TRBV20-1 to TRBJ1-5; no definite D call. This CDR3 contains 14 residues. Germline V gene sequence: CDR1 DFQATT, CDR2 SNEGSKA (reference sequence). V was cut by 3 bases and J by 5 bases, with 14 bases left in between. The chain's CDR3 is CSASFFGVDQPQHF. The CDR3 DNA reads as TGCAGTGCTAGTTTTTTTGGGGTCGATCAGCCCCAGCATTTT.

J is TRBJ2-7 and V is TRBV6-1; perhaps TRBD1 as D (5 bases). V gave up 6 bases and J gave up 6 bases, with 12 bases separating them. Germline V gene data show CDR1 as MNHNS and CDR2 as SASEGT. This CDR3 has 12 amino acids. CDR3 in DNA: TGTGCCAGCAGCTACAGACAGTTCGAGCAGTACTTC. It is translated as CASSYRQFEQYF.

This clonotype was seen a handful of times. The gene calls are TRBV4-1 and TRBJ2-3; 12 bases fit TRBD2. Germline V CDR1 and CDR2: MGHRA, YSYEKL. V lost 4 bases, J lost 0 bases, and 8 bases stayed unmatched. CDR3 size: 18 residues. The CDR3 bases are TGCGCCAGCAGCCCCAGGACTAGCGGGGACTCTAGCACAGATACGCAGTATTTT. It is translated as CASSPRTSGDSSTDTQYF.

The table lists this clonotype with many counts. The J gene is TRBJ2-3, the V gene TRBV6-5; D tentatively reads TRBD1 or TRBD2 (5 bases each). The CDR3 totals 14 residues. CDR1 is MNHEY and CDR2 is SVGAGI in the germline V gene. Trimming pared 5 bases from V and 6 bases from J, leaving 15 bases between. The CDR3 DNA sequence: TGTGCCAGCAGTACGGGGCAGTCTCCGGATACGCAGTATTTT. Its protein product is CASSTGQSPDTQYF.

This clonotype was picked up many times. Germline is not matched at one junction end, which may reflect a read error. The rearrangement joins TRBV5-1 to TRBJ2-2, with D perhaps being TRBD1 or TRBD2 (5 bases each). CDR1 and CDR2 (germline): SGHRS, YFSETQ. The CDR3 is made up of 15 amino acids. In nucleotides, the CDR3 is TGCGCCAGCAGTTTGGGACGGAGTAACACCGGGGAGCTGTTTTTT. It yields the protein CASSLGRSNTGELFF.

This clonotype was detected many times. V is TRBV7-2 and J is TRBJ2-5; D gene uncertain. The CDR3 is 14 amino acids. V lost 1 base to trimming and J lost 4 bases, with 10 bases between them. CDR1 is SGHTA, CDR2 FQGNSA, per germline. The CDR3 DNA follows: TGTGCCAGCAGCTTAGACTACCAGGCAGAGACCCAGTACTTC. This codes for CASSLDYQAETQYF.

This clonotype was observed many times. V is TRBV9 and J is TRBJ2-5; 9 positions match TRBD2. The CDR3 covers 14 residues. Trimming took 3 bases from V and 2 from J; bases not matched to a gene: 2. Germline V gene data show CDR1 as SGDLS and CDR2 as YYNGEE. The CDR3 bases are TGTGCCAGCAGCGCGGGACTAGCTCAAGAGACCCAGTACTTC. Encoded protein: CASSAGLAQETQYF.

This clonotype was counted between two and nine times. V gene TRBV7-9 combines with J gene TRBJ1-2, with D maybe TRBD1 (5 bases). Trimming took 3 bases from V and 2 from J, leaving 13 bases between them. CDR3 length: 15 residues. CDR1 is SEHNR, CDR2 FQNEAQ, per germline (reference sequence). This CDR3 is CASSFPGSSNYGYTF. The CDR3 bases are TGTGCCAGCAGCTTCCCAGGGTCTTCAAACTATGGCTACACCTTC.

This clonotype was seen repeatedly, ten times or more. This chain connects TRBV12-3 or TRBV12-4 to TRBJ2-2, with D maybe TRBD1 (5 bases). Trimming stripped 6 bases from V and 7 bases from J, with 15 bases between. The length of the CDR3 is 14 residues. CDR3: CASSPRRGDGELFF. The CDR3 DNA sequence: TGTGCCAGCAGCCCTCGTAGGGGCGACGGGGAGCTGTTTTTT.

The chain couples TRBV12-3 or TRBV12-4 to TRBJ2-2, with D possibly being TRBD1 (6 bases). CDR3 length: 15 amino acids. V gave up 4 bases and J gave up 5 bases, with 14 bases separating them. CDR3 region: CASSSGQIGTGELFF. Written as DNA, the CDR3 is TGTGCCAGCAGTTCCGGACAGATAGGAACCGGGGAGCTGTTTTTT.

The chain is built from TRBV29-1 and TRBJ1-1, with D maybe TRBD1 (6 bases). The CDR3 is 12 residues long. The V end lost 1 base, the J end lost 8 bases, and 11 bases lay between the germline ends. CDR1 SQVTM and CDR2 ANQGSEA come from the germline V gene. CDR3 sequence (DNA): TGCAGCGTTGAAGTTAGGACAGTAGAAGCTTTCTTT. Translated, it gives CSVEVRTVEAFF.

This clonotype was found many times. The rearrangement joins TRBV5-1 to TRBJ1-2; maybe TRBD1 (6 bases). Germline V CDR1 and CDR2: SGHRS, YFSETQ. V was cut by 0 bases and J by 10 bases, with 10 bases left in between. This CDR3 contains 12 residues. For the CDR3, the DNA is TGCGCCAGCAGCTTGGGGGGGCGAGACTACACCTTC. Translated: CASSLGGRDYTF.

The CDR3 sequence is CASILPGYGYTF. CDR3 coding DNA: TGTGCCAGCATTCTCCCGGGTTATGGCTACACCTTC. The rearrangement links TRBV7-9 to TRBJ1-2; D is undetermined. The CDR3 is 12 amino acids. Germline CDR1 is SEHNR and CDR2 is FQNEAQ (reference sequence). Trimming cost V 7 bases and J 5 bases, with 11 bases left between them.

This clonotype was detected a few times. The rearrangement joins TRBV7-8 to TRBJ2-7; D gene ambiguous. The germline CDR1 and CDR2 sequences are SGHVS and FQNEAQ. V lost 4 bases and J 5 bases, leaving 12 bases between the germline ends. The CDR3 is made up of 13 amino acids. The DNA of the CDR3 is TGTGCCAGCAGCTCCCGACCAGTAGACGAGCAGTACGTC. The encoded protein is CASSSRPVDEQYV.

This chain joins TRBV6-2 or TRBV6-3 and TRBJ1-5; perhaps TRBD1 as D (6 bases). In germline, CDR1 is MNHEY, CDR2 SVGEGT. CDR3 length equals 14 residues. Trimming stripped 0 bases from V and 7 bases from J, with 10 bases between. CDR3 in amino acids: CASSYSRGYQPQHF. The CDR3 DNA reads TGTGCCAGCAGTTACTCGAGGGGGTACCAGCCCCAGCATTTT.

This chain connects TRBV4-3 to TRBJ2-5, with 10 bases lining up with TRBD2. CDR1 LGHNA and CDR2 YSLEER come from the germline V gene. The ends lost 3 bases at V and 1 base at J; junction bases unmatched: 5. CDR3 length: 16 residues. The CDR3 DNA reads as TGCGCCAGCAGCCAGGGTCCTAGCGGGGGCCAAGAGACCCAGTACTTC. It is translated as CASSQGPSGGQETQYF.

This clonotype occurred a few times. The genes are TRBV12-5 and TRBJ2-2; 12 bases are shared with TRBD1. V lost 4 bases to trimming and J lost 7 bases; unmatched junction nucleotides: 10. The CDR3 consists of 17 residues. Germline CDR1 reads LGHNT; CDR2 reads FRNRAP. CDR3 DNA sequence: TGTGCTAGTGGTTACGGGACAGGGGGCGATCCTATCGGGGAGCTGTTTTTT. Protein product: CASGYGTGGDPIGELFF.

This clonotype was seen a few times. The gene calls are TRBV10-2 and TRBJ2-3, with TRBD2 matching 10 bases. J was trimmed by 0 bases and V by 6 bases; bases with no gene match: 6. The germline V gene encodes CDR1 WSHSY and CDR2 SAAADI. This CDR3 comprises 16 residues. The CDR3 region has the DNA TGCGCCAGCAGAGAGCTAGCGGGGGATAGCACAGATACGCAGTATTTT. Its protein product is CASRELAGDSTDTQYF.

The chain joins TRBV5-1 to TRBJ2-1; 13 bases agree with TRBD2. Trimming cost V 4 bases and J 4 bases; bases outside gene matches: 8. The germline gives CDR1 SGHRS, CDR2 YFSETQ. This CDR3 comprises 17 residues. CDR3 region: CASSPTTSGGYYNEQFF. The CDR3 nucleotides are TGCGCCAGCAGCCCCACGACTAGCGGGGGGTATTACAATGAGCAGTTCTTC.

This clonotype appeared many times. The rearrangement uses TRBV5-1 and TRBJ2-7; 8 nucleotides line up with TRBD1. The CDR3 has 16 residues. Germline CDR1 is SGHRS and CDR2 is YFSETQ. Losses at the gene ends were 0 bases for V and 0 bases for J; bases not matched to a gene: 5. The CDR3 reads CASSLVAGGVSYEQYF. In DNA form, the CDR3 reads TGCGCCAGCAGCTTGGTAGCAGGGGGCGTCTCCTACGAGCAGTACTTC.

With respect to this clonotype: The CDR3 ends on some other residue instead of the conserved phenylalanine or tryptophan, so this is likely a read error. V and J are TRBV20-1 and TRBJ2-5; 9 bases fit TRBD2. The CDR3 has 18 amino acids. V gave up 0 bases and J gave up 2 bases; unmatched junction bases: 13. In germline, CDR1 is DFQATT, CDR2 SNEGSKA (reference sequence). This chain's CDR3 is CSARDLLAGGFTQETQYS. CDR3 in DNA: TGCAGTGCTAGAGATTTGTTGGCGGGGGGGTTCACACAAGAGACCCAGTACTCC.

This clonotype was detected a few times. The chain's CDR3 is CASSRRPSSEDTQYF. The CDR3 DNA reads as TGCGCCAGCAGCCGTCGACCCTCGTCTGAAGATACGCAGTATTTT. V gene TRBV4-1 combines with J gene TRBJ2-3; D call uncertain. Trimming shortened V by 4 bases and J by 5 bases, and 16 bases separated the two germline ends. The CDR3 totals 15 residues. Germline CDR1 MGHRA, CDR2 YSYEKL.

The table lists this clonotype with a few counts. V and J are TRBV7-8 and TRBJ2-2; no definite D call. CDR3 length: 13 residues. V was pared by 4 bases and J by 7 bases, with 10 bases between. The germline V gene has CDR1 SGHVS and CDR2 FQNEAQ. The CDR3 spells CASSSRTRGELFF. CDR3 DNA sequence: TGTGCCAGCAGCTCCCGAACCCGCGGGGAGCTGTTTTTT.

With respect to this clonotype: Likely a read error: the CDR3 ends without its conserved phenylalanine or tryptophan. This sequence joins TRBV19 and TRBJ2-7, with D unclear. Between the trimmed V and J ends, which lost 9 bases and 1 base, there was a span of 19 bases. CDR1 is LNHDA, CDR2 SQIVND, per germline (reference sequence). The CDR3 runs to 15 residues. CDR3 nucleotides: TGTGCCAGCAGTCTCTTTGGCGGATTATCCTACGAGCAGTACTCC. This gives the protein CASSLFGGLSYEQYS.

This rearrangement joins TRBV7-9 to TRBJ2-2, with a possible D match to TRBD2 (6 bases). CDR1 and CDR2 (germline): SEHNR, FQNEAQ (reference sequence). The V gene lost 7 bases and the J gene lost 2 bases, with 11 bases spanning the gap. The CDR3 loop spans 14 amino acids. CDR3 nucleotide sequence: TGTGCCAGCACCAAGGGAGGCAACACCGGGGAGCTGTTTTTT. Translation gives CASTKGGNTGELFF.

This clonotype has ten or more counts. The gene calls are TRBV29-1 and TRBJ2-3, with D maybe TRBD2 (6 bases). Germline V lookup: CDR1 SQVTM, CDR2 ANQGSEA. Between the trimmed V and J ends, which lost 5 bases and 2 bases, there was a span of 14 bases. The CDR3 totals 14 residues. In DNA, the CDR3 is TGCAGCGTTTACAAATGGGACTCCACAGATACGCAGTATTTT. Translating gives CSVYKWDSTDTQYF.